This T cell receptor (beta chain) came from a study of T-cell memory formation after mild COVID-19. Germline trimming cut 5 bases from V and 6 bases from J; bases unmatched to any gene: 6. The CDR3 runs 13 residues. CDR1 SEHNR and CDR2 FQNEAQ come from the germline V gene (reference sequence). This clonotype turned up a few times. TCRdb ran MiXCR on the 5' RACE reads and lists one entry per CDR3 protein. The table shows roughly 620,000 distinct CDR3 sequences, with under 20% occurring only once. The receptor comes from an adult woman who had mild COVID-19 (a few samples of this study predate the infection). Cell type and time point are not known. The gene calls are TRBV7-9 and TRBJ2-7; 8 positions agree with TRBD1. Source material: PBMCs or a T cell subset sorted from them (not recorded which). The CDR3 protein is CASSDRGRGEQYF. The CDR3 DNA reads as TGTGCCAGCAGCGACAGGGGAAGGGGCGAGCAGTACTTC. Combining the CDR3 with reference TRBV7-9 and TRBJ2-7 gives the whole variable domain DTGVSQNPRHKITKRGQNVTFRCDPISEHNRLYWYRQTLGQGPEFLTYFQNEAQLEKSRLLSDRFSAERPKGSFSTLEIQRTEQGDSAMYLCASSDRGRGEQYFGPGTRLTVT.